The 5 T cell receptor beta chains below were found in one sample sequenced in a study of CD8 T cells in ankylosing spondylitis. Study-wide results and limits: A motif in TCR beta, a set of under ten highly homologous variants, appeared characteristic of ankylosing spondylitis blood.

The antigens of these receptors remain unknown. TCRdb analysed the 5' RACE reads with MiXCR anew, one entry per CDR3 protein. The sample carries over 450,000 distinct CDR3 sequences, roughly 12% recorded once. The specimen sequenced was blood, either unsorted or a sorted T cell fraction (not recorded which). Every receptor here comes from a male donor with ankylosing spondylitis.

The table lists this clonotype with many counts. CDR3: CASSSGQGSYNSPLHF. CDR3 DNA sequence: TGTGCCAGCTCTTCGGGACAGGGATCATATAATTCACCCCTCCACTTT. V and J are TRBV18 and TRBJ1-6; TRBD1 matches at 9 bases. This CDR3 is 16 amino acids long. Looked up from germline, CDR1 is KGHSH and CDR2 is LQKENI. Trimming cost V 6 bases and J 4 bases; bases outside gene matches: 7.

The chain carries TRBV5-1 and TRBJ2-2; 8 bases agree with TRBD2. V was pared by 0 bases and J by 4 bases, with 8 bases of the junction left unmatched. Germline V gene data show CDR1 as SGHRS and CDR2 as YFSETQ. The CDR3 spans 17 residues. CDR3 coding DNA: TGCGCCAGCAGCTTGGACCTCGGGAGGGCCGGCACCGGGGAGCTGTTTTTT. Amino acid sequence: CASSLDLGRAGTGELFF.

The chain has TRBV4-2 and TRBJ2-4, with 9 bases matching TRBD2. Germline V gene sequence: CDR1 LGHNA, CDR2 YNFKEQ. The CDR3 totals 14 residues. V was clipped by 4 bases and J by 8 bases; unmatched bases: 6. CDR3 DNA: TGTGCCAGCAGCCTTAGCGGGAGTGGGTACATTCAGTACTTC. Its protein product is CASSLSGSGYIQYF.

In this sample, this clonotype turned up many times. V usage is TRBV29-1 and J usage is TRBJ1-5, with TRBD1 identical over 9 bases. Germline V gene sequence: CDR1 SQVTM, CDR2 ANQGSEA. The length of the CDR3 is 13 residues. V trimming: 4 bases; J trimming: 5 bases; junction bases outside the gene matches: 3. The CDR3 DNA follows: TGCAGCGTTGTCGACAGGGGGGATCAGCCCCAGCATTTT. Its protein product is CSVVDRGDQPQHF.

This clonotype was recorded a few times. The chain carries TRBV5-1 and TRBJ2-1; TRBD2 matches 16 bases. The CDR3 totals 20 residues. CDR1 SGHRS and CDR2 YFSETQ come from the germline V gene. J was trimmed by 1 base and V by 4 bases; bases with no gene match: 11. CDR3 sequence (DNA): TGCGCCAGCAGCCGACCGGGACTAGCGGGAGGGGGGACGTCCTACAATGAGCAGTTCTTC. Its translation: CASSRPGLAGGGTSYNEQFF.